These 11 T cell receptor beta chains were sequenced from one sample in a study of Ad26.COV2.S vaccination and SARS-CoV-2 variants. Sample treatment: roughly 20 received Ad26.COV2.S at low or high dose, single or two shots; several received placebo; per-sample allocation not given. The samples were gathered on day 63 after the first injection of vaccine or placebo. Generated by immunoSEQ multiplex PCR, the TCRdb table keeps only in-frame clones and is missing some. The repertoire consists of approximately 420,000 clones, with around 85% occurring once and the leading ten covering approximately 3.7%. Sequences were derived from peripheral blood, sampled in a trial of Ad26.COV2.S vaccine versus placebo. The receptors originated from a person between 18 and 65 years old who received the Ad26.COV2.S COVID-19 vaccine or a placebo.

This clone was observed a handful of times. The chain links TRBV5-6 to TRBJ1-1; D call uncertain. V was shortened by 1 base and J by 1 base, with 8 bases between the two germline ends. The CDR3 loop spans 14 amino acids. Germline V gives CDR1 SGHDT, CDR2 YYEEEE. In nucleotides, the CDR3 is TGTGCCAGCAGCTTGTTTGGTGGGAACACTGAAGCTTTCTTT. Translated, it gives CASSLFGGNTEAFF. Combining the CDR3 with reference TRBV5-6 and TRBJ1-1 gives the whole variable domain DAGVTQSPTHLIKTRGQQVTLRCSPKSGHDTVSWYQQALGQGPQFIFQYYEEEERQRGNFPDRFSGHQFPNYSSELNVNALLLGDSALYLCASSLFGGNTEAFFGQGTRLTVV.

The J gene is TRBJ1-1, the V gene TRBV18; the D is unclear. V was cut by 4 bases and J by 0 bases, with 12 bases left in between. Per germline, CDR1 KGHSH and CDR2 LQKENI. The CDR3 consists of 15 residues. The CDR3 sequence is CASSQTATLNTEAFF. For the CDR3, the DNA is TGTGCCAGCTCACAAACAGCTACCCTGAACACTGAAGCTTTCTTT.

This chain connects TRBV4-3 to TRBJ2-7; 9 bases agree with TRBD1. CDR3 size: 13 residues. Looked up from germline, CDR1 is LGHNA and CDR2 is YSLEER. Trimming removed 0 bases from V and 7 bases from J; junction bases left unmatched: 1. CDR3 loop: CASSQETGGEQYF. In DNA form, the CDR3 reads TGCGCCAGCAGCCAAGAGACAGGGGGGGAGCAGTACTTC.

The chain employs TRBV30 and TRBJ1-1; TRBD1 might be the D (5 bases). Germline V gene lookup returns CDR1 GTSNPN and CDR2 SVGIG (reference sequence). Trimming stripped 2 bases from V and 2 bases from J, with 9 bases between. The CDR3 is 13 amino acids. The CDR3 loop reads CAWSRTQNTEAFF. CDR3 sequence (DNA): TGTGCCTGGAGTCGGACACAAAACACTGAAGCTTTCTTT.

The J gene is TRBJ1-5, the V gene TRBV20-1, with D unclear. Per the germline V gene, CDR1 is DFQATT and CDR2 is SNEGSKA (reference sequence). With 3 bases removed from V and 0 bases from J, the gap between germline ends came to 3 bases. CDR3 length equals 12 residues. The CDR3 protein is CSASNSNQPQHF. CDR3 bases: TGCAGTGCTAGTAATAGCAATCAGCCCCAGCATTTT.

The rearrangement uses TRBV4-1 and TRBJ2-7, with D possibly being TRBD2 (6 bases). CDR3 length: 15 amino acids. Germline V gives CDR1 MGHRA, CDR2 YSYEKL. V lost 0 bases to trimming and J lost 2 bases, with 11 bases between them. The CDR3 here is CASSQDGGQAYEQYF. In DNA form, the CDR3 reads TGCGCCAGCAGCCAAGATGGAGGGCAGGCCTACGAGCAGTACTTC.

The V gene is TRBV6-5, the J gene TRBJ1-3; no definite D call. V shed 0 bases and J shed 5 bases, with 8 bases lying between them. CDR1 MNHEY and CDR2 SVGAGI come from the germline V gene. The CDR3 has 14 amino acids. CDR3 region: CASSYSKQRNTIYF. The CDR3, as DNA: TGTGCCAGCAGTTACTCGAAACAGAGAAACACCATATATTTT.

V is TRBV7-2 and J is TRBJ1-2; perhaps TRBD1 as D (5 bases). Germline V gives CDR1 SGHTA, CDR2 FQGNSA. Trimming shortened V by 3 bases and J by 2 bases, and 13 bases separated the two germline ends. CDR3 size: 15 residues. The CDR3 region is CASSLGRDGNYGYTF. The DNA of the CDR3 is TGTGCCAGCAGCTTGGGGAGGGACGGCAACTATGGCTACACCTTC.

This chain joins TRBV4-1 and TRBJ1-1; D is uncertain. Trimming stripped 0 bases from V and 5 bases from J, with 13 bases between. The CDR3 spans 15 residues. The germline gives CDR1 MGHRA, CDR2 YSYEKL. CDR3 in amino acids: CASSQESAPGTEAFF. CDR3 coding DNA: TGCGCCAGCAGCCAAGAGTCGGCCCCCGGTACTGAAGCTTTCTTT.

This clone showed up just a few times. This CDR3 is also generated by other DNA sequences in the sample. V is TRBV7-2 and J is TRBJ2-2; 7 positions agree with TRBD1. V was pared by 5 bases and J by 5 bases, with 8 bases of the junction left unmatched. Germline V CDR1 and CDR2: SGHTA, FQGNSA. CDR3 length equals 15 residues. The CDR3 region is CASSPRQGGTGELFF. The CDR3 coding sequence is TGTGCCAGCAGCCCCCGACAGGGTGGGACCGGGGAGCTGTTTTTT.

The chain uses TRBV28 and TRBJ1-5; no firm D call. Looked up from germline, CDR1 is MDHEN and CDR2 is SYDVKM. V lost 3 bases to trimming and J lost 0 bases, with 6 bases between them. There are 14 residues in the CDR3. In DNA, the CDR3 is TGTGCCAGCAGTTTCGAACGTAGCAATCAGCCCCAGCATTTT. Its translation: CASSFERSNQPQHF. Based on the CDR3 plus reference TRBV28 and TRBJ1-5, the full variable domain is DVKVTQSSRYLVKRTGEKVFLECVQDMDHENMFWYRQDPGLGLRLIYFSYDVKMKEKGDIPEGYSVSREKKERFSLILESASTNQTSMYLCASSFERSNQPQHFGDGTRLSIL.